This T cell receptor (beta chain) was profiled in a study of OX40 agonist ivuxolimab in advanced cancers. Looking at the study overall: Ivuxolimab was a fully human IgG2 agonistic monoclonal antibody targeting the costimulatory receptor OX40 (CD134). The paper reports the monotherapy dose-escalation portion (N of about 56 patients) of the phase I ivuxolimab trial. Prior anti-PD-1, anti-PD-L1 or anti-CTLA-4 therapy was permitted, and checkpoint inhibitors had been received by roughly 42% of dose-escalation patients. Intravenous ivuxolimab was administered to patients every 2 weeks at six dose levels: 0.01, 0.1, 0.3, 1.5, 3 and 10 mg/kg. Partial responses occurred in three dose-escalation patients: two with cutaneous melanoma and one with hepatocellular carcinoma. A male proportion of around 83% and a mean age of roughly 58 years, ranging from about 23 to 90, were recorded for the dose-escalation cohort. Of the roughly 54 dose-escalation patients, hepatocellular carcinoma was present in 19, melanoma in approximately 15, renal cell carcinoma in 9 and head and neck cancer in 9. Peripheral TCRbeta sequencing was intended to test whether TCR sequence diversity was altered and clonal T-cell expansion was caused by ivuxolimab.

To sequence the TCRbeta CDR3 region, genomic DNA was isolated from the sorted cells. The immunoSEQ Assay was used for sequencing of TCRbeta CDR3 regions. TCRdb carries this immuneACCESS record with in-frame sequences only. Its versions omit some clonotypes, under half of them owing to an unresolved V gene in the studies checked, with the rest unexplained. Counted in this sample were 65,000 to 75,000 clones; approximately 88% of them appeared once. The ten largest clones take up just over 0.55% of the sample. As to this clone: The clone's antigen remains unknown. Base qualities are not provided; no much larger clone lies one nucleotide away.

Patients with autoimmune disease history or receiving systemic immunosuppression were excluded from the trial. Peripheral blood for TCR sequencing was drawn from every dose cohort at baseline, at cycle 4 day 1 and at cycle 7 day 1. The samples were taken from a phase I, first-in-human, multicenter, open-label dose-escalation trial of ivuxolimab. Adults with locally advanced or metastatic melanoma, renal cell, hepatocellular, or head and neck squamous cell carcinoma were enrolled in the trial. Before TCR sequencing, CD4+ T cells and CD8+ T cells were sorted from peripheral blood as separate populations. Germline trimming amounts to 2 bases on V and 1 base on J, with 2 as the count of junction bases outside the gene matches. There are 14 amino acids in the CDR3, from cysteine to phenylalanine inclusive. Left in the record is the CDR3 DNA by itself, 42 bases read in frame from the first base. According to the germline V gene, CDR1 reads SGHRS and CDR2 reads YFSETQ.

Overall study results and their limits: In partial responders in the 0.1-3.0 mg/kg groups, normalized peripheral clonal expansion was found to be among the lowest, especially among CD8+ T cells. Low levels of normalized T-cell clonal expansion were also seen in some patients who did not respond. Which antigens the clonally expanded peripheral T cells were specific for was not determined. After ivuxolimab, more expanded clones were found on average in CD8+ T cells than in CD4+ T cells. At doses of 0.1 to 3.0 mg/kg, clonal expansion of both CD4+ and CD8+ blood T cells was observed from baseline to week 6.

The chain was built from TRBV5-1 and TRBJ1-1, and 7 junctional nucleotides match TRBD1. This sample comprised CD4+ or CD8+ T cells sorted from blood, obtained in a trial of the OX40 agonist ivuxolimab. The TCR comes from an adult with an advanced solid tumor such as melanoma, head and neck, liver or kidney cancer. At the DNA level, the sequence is TGCGCCAGCAGCTTCGGGACAGAGAACACTGAAGCTTTCTTT. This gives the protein CASSFGTENTEAFF.